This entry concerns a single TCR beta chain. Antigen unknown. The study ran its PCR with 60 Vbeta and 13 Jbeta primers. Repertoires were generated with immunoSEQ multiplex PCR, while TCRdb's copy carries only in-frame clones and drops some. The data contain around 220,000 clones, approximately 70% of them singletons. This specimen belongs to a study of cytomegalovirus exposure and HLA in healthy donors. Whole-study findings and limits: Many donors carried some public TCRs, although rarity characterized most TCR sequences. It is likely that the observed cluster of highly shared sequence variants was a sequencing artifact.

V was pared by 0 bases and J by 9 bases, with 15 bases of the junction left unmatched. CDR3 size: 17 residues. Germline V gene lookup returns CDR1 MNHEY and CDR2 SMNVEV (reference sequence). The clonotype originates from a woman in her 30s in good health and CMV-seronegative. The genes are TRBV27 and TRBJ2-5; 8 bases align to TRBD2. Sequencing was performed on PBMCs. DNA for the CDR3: TGTGCCAGCAGTTTATCGGTGGGACTAGTAGGCAGCTCGGCCCAGTACTTC. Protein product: CASSLSVGLVGSSAQYF.